This TCR beta chain derives from a study of blood T cell repertoires in COVID-19. As for the study in general: Samples representing acute and convalescent COVID-19 were sourced from the United States, Italy and Spain. The cDNA or gDNA used as material had been derived from T cells, B-cell-depleted T cells, or PBMCs.

Germline V gene lookup returns CDR1 SGHRS and CDR2 YFSETQ. The CDR3 is 12 amino acids. Unmatched junction bases numbered 7, after V lost 3 bases and J lost 11 bases. Methods used by the authors: For nucleated cells, counts were estimated from reference gene primer amplification. The method was immunoSEQ multiplex PCR; TCRdb's version includes in-frame clones alone and lacks a portion of them. The V and J calls and the clone size are those of that table, but D and trimming were determined from the DNA. There are roughly 250,000 clones in the sample; approximately 84% occur only once, and about 1.9% lies in the top ten.

This clonotype originated in a woman at least 80 years old with acute or convalescent COVID-19. Material for sequencing was peripheral blood. J is TRBJ1-1 and V is TRBV5-1; 7 bases fit TRBD1. The CDR3 protein is CASSSGDRVAFF. In DNA form, the CDR3 reads TGCGCCAGCAGCTCAGGTGACAGGGTGGCTTTCTTT.